Below, 18 T cell receptor beta chains from the same sample are listed, as sequenced in a study of blood T cell repertoires in COVID-19. Assay used: immunoSEQ multiplex PCR; TCRdb lists only in-frame clones, some missing. The table has 100,000 to 150,000 clones, approximately 70% seen once. Sequenced: peripheral blood. The origin of the receptors is a woman aged 65 to 85 with acute or convalescent COVID-19.

The chain links TRBV7-9 to TRBJ2-5, with TRBD2 as a possible D gene (6 bases). The germline CDR1 and CDR2 sequences are SEHNR and FQNEAQ (reference sequence). The ends were cut back, 5 bases at V and 2 bases at J, with 18 bases in the middle. This CDR3 comprises 16 residues. CDR3 region: CASSLGTVNTQETQYF. CDR3 DNA: TGTGCCAGCAGCCTCGGGACTGTTAATACTCAAGAGACCCAGTACTTC.

This clone occurred once. The chain is built from TRBV7-6 and TRBJ2-3; D is possibly TRBD2 (5 bases). The CDR3 length is 15 residues. CDR1 and CDR2 (germline): SGHVS, FNYEAQ. The V and J ends lost 1 base and 1 base respectively, with 9 bases between them. For the CDR3, the DNA is TGTGCCAGCAGCTTAGGAGGGTCGGGCACAGATACGCAGTATTTT. This codes for CASSLGGSGTDTQYF.

The chain carries TRBV5-1 and TRBJ2-1; the match to TRBD2 covers 9 bases. After removal of 3 bases from V and 4 bases from J, the junction contained 8 bases not matched to a gene. Germline V gene lookup returns CDR1 SGHRS and CDR2 YFSETQ. The CDR3 loop spans 16 amino acids. CDR3 sequence: CASSSQGAGGYNEQFF. As DNA, the CDR3 is TGCGCCAGCAGCTCCCAAGGGGCGGGAGGGTACAATGAGCAGTTCTTC.

This clone has only a few counts. The rearrangement joins TRBV12-3 or TRBV12-4 to TRBJ1-6; D might be TRBD1 (5 bases). The CDR3 covers 13 residues. V was cut by 2 bases and J by 11 bases, with 10 bases left in between. In DNA form, the CDR3 reads TGTGCCAGCAGTTTAAACAGGACACCACCCCTCCACTTT. Translated, it gives CASSLNRTPPLHF.

In its sample, this clone was seen a few times. The V and J genes are TRBV5-1 and TRBJ1-6; perhaps TRBD1 as D (5 bases). The germline V and J ends were trimmed by 6 bases and 6 bases, with 16 bases remaining between them. The CDR3 is made up of 15 amino acids. Germline CDR1 reads SGHRS; CDR2 reads YFSETQ. The CDR3 sequence is CASNPTADFNSPLHF. The CDR3 nucleotides are TGCGCCAGCAACCCGACAGCCGATTTTAATTCACCCCTCCACTTT.

The chain joins TRBV6-6 to TRBJ1-2, with 7 positions matching TRBD1. CDR1 and CDR2 (germline): MNHNY, SVGAGI (reference sequence). V dropped 0 bases and J dropped 1; count of bases not matched to a gene: 5. The CDR3 is 16 amino acids. CDR3 in DNA: TGTGCCAGCAGTTACTCTGGACAGGCGTATAACTATGGCTACACCTTC. Translated: CASSYSGQAYNYGYTF.

The chain employs TRBV6-5 and TRBJ2-7; the match to TRBD1 covers 10 bases. Germline CDR1 reads MNHEY; CDR2 reads SVGAGI. This CDR3 spans 14 amino acids. The junction had 9 bases not matched to a gene; V was cut back by 9 bases and J by 4 bases. In DNA form, the CDR3 reads TGTGCCAGTAAACGGGACAGGGGTTTGTACGAGCAGTACTTC. This gives the protein CASKRDRGLYEQYF.

In the case of this clone: This same CDR3 is encoded by further DNA sequences in the sample. The chain recombines TRBV12-3 or TRBV12-4 with TRBJ1-1, with 7 positions matching TRBD1. V lost 6 bases and J lost 1; bases outside the gene matches: 2. There are 13 residues in the CDR3. DNA of the CDR3: TGTGCCAGCAGCAGACAGGGGAACACTGAAGCTTTCTTT. It encodes CASSRQGNTEAFF.

The chain couples TRBV19 to TRBJ2-1; TRBD1 matches at 8 bases. CDR1 and CDR2 from the germline V gene are LNHDA and SQIVND (reference sequence). Germline trimming cut 9 bases from V and 3 bases from J; bases unmatched to any gene: 4. The CDR3 contains 13 residues. CDR3 sequence (DNA): TGTGCCAGCGGACAGGGCGGCTACAATGAGCAGTTCTTC. It codes for CASGQGGYNEQFF.

The chain links TRBV7-9 to TRBJ2-7; TRBD2 is a possible D gene (5 bases). This CDR3 has 16 amino acids. V was cut by 2 bases and J by 0 bases, with 14 bases left in between. Germline-derived CDR1 and CDR2 are SEHNR and FQNEAQ (reference sequence). The CDR3 sequence is CASSLIASRSSYEQYF. CDR3 nucleotides: TGTGCCAGCAGCTTAATTGCTAGCAGAAGCTCCTACGAGCAGTACTTC.

The gene calls are TRBV29-1 and TRBJ2-6, with D hard to call. This CDR3 has 14 residues. The V gene's germline CDR1 is SQVTM and CDR2 ANQGSEA. V was clipped by 0 bases and J by 2 bases, with 5 bases between them. CDR3 coding DNA: TGCAGCGTTGAAGACACGGCTGGGGCCAACGTCCTGACTTTC. Translating it yields CSVEDTAGANVLTF.

This chain joins TRBV25-1 and TRBJ2-3; D gene ambiguous. V lost 1 base and J 0 bases, leaving 2 bases between the germline ends. The germline V gene has CDR1 MGHDK and CDR2 SYGVNS. The CDR3 has 13 amino acids. The CDR3 DNA reads as TGTGCCAGCAGTGAATCTAGCACAGATACGCAGTATTTT. It codes for CASSESSTDTQYF.

The rearrangement uses TRBV6-2 or TRBV6-3 and TRBJ1-2, with D maybe TRBD1 (5 bases). V shed 5 bases and J shed 3 bases, with 13 bases lying between them. Germline loops: CDR1 MNHEY, CDR2 SVGEGT. The CDR3 is 14 residues long. CDR3 protein: CASSPDTFYYGYTF. The CDR3 DNA reads as TGTGCCAGCAGTCCGGACACATTTTACTATGGCTACACCTTC.

This clone has just a few counts. The chain links TRBV27 to TRBJ2-5; 7 nucleotides match TRBD1. CDR3 length: 15 amino acids. The J segment lost 2 bases and the V segment lost 1 base, leaving 4 bases of the junction unmatched. CDR1 is MNHEY and CDR2 is SMNVEV in the germline V gene (reference sequence). CDR3 sequence reads: CASSLYGTAQETQYF. DNA of the CDR3: TGTGCCAGCAGTTTATATGGGACAGCGCAAGAGACCCAGTACTTC.

The chain links TRBV5-1 to TRBJ2-2; D perhaps matches TRBD2 (5 bases). The CDR3 has 15 amino acids. Germline CDR1 reads SGHRS; CDR2 reads YFSETQ. V was pared by 1 base and J by 5 bases, with 12 bases between. The CDR3 DNA reads TGCGCCAGCAGCTTGATTTCAAGAGGGACCGGGGAGCTGTTTTTT. Translation gives CASSLISRGTGELFF.

This chain joins TRBV2 and TRBJ2-7; no clear D gene. CDR1 and CDR2 (germline): SNHLY, FYNNEI. Trimming took 2 bases from V and 1 from J, leaving 12 bases between them. CDR3 length: 15 amino acids. The CDR3 sequence is CASSESGVTSYEQYF. In DNA, the CDR3 is TGTGCCAGCAGTGAATCTGGAGTGACTTCCTACGAGCAGTACTTC.

The chain employs TRBV29-1 and TRBJ2-3; 13 bases align to TRBD2. CDR1 SQVTM and CDR2 ANQGSEA come from the germline V gene. V gave up 4 bases and J gave up 3 bases; unmatched junction bases: 16. CDR3 length: 19 amino acids. The CDR3 region is CSVGGGLAGEGYLTDTQYF. The CDR3 DNA reads as TGCAGCGTTGGGGGAGGACTAGCGGGAGAGGGTTATTTAACAGATACGCAGTATTTT.

The chain links TRBV4-3 to TRBJ2-1; 8 bases are shared with TRBD2. Unmatched junction bases numbered 2, after V lost 0 bases and J lost 4 bases. The CDR3 is made up of 15 amino acids. Germline V CDR1 and CDR2: LGHNA, YSLEER. The CDR3 bases are TGCGCCAGCAGCCAAGAGGGACTAGGATACAATGAGCAGTTCTTC. Its translation is CASSQEGLGYNEQFF.